This T cell receptor beta chain comes out of a study of blood T cell repertoires in COVID-19. In the original analysis: Amplification of reference gene primers provided the estimated nucleated cell counts. Assay used: immunoSEQ multiplex PCR; TCRdb lists only in-frame clones, some missing. V, J and clone size reflect that table, while D and trimming were determined from the DNA. The sample holds around 390,000 clones, approximately 87% seen once. Trimming left V 3 bases short and J 0 bases short, with 9 bases between. The germline V gene encodes CDR1 LNHDA and CDR2 SQIVND (reference sequence). The CDR3 sequence is 15 residues long. Allocation to cohorts depended on clinical history reported by the participants. The study counted Cohort 3 donors as recovered given two negative PCRs, clearance, or symptom resolution.

The sequencing input was PBMCs or T cells enriched from blood (not recorded which). The sequence derives from a woman between 45 and 60 years old who had recovered from COVID-19. The rearrangement uses TRBV19 and TRBJ2-1; D uncertain. DNA for the CDR3: TGTGCCAGTAGTATGGGCATCAGCTCCTACAATGAGCAGTTCTTC. Translation: CASSMGISSYNEQFF.